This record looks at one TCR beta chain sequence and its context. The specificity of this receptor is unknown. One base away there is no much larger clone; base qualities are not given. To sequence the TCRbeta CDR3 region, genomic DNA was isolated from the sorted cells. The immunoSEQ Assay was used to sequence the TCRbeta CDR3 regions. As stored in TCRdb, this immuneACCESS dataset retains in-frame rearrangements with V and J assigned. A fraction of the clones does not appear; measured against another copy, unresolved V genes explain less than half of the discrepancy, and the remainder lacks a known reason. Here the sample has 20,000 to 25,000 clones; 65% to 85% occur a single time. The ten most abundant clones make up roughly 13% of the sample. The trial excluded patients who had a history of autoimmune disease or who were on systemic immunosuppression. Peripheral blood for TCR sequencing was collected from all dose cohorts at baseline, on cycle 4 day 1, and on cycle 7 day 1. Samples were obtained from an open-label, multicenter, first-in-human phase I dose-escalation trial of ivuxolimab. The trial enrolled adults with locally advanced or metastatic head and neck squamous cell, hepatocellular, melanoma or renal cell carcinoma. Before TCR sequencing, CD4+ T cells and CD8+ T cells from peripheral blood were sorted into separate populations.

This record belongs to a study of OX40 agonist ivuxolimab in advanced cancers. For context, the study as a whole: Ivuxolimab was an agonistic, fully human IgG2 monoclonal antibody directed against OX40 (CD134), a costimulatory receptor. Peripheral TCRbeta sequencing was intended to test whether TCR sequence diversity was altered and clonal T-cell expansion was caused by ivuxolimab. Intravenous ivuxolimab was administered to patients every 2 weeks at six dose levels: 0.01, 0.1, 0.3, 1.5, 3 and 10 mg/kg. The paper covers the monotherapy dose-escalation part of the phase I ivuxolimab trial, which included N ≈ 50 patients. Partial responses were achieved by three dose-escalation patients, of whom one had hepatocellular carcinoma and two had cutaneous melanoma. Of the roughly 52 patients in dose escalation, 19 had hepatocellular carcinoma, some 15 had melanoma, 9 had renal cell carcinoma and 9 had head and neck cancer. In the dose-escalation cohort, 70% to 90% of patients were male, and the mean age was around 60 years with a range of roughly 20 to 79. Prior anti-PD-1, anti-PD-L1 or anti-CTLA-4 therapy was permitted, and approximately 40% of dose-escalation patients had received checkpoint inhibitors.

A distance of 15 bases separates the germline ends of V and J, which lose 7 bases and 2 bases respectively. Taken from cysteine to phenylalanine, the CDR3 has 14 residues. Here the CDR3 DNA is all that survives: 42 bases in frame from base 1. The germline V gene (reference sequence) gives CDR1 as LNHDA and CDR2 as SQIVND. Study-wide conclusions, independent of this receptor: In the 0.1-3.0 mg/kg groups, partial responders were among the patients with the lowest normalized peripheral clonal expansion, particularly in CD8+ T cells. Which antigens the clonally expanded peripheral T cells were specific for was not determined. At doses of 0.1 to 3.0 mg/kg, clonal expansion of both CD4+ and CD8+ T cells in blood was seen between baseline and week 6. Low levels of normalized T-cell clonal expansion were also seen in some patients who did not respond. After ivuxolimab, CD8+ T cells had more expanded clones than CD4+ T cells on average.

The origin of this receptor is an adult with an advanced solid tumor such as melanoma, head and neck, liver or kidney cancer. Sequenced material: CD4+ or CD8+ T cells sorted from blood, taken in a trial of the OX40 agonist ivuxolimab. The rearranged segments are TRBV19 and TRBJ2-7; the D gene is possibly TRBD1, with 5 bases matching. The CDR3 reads CASNAQGYTYEQYF. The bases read TGTGCCAGTAACGCGCAGGGCTATACCTACGAGCAGTACTTC.